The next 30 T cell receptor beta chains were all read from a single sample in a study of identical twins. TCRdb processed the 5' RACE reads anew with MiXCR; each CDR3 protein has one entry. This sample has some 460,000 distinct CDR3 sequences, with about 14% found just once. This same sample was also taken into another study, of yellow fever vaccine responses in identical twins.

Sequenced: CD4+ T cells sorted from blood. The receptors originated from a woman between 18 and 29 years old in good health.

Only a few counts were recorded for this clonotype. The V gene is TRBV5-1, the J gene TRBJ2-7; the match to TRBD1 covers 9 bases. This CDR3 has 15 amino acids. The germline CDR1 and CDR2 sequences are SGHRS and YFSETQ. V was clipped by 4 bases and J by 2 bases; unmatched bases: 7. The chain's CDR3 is CASSPPGQGPYEQYF. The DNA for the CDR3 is TGCGCCAGCAGCCCACCCGGACAGGGGCCCTACGAGCAGTACTTC. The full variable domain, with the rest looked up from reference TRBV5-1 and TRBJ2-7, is KAGVTQTPRYLIKTRGQQVTLSCSPISGHRSVSWYQQTPGQGLQFLFEYFSETQRNKGNFPGRFSGRQFSNSRSEMNVSTLELGDSALYLCASSPPGQGPYEQYFGPGTRLTVT.

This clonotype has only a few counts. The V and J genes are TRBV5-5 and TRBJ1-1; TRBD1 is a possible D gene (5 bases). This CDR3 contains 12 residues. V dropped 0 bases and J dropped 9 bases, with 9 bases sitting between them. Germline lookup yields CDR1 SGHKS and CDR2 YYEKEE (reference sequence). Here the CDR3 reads CASSLAPGKAFF. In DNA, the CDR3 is TGTGCCAGCAGCTTGGCCCCAGGGAAAGCTTTCTTT.

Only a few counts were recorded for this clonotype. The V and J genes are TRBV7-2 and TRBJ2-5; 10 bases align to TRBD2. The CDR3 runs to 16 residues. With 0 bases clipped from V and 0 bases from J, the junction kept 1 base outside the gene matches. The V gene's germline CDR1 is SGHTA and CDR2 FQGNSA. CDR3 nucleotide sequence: TGTGCCAGCAGCTTAGCGGGACTAGCGCACCAAGAGACCCAGTACTTC. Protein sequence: CASSLAGLAHQETQYF.

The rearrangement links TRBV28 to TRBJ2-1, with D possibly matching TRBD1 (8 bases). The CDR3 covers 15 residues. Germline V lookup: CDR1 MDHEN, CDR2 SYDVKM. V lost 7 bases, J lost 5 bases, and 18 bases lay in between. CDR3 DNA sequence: TGTGCCAGCACCCCCGGGGGGACAGGCAACAATGAGCAGTTCTTC. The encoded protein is CASTPGGTGNNEQFF.

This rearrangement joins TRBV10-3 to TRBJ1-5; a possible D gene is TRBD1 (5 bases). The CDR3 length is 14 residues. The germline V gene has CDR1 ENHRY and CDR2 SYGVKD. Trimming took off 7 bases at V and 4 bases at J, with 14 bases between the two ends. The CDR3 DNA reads TGTGCCATCACCCTCGGGACGGAGAATCAGCCCCAGCATTTT. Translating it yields CAITLGTENQPQHF.

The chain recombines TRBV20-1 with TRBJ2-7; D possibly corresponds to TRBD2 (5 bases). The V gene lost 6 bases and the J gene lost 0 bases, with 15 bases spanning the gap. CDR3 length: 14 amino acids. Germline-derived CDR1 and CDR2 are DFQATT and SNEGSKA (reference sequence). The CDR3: CSAIPSGSSYEQYF. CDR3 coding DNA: TGCAGTGCCATCCCCAGCGGTAGCTCCTACGAGCAGTACTTC.

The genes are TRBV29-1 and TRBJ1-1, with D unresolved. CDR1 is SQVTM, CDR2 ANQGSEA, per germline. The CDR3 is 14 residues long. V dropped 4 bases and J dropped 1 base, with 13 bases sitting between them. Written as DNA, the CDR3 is TGCAGCGTTGTTGGTGCTTTTAAGAACACTGAAGCTTTCTTT. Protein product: CSVVGAFKNTEAFF. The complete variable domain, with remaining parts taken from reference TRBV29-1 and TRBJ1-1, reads SAVISQKPSRDICQRGTSLTIQCQVDSQVTMMFWYRQQPGQSLTLIATANQGSEATYESGFVIDKFPISRPNLTFSTLTVSNMSPEDSSIYLCSVVGAFKNTEAFFGQGTRLTVV.

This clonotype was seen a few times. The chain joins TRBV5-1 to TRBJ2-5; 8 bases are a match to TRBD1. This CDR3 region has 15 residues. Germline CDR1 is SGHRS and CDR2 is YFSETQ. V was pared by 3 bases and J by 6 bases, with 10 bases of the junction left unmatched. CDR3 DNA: TGCGCCAGCAGCTGGAGTGCAGGGGGCGAACAGACCCAGTACTTC. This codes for CASSWSAGGEQTQYF.

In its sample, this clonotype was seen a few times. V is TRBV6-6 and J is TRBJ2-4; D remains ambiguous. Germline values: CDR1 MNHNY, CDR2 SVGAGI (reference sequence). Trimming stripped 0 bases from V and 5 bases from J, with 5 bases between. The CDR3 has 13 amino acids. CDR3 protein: CASSYSTENIQYF. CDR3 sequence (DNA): TGTGCCAGCAGTTACTCCACGGAAAACATTCAGTACTTC.

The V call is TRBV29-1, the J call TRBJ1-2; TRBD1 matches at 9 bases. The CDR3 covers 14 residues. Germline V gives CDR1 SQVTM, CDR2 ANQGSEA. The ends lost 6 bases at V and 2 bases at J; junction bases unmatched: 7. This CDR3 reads CSVGQGQSNYGYTF. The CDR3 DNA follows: TGCAGCGTGGGACAGGGTCAATCGAACTATGGCTACACCTTC. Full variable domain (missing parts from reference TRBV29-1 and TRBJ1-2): SAVISQKPSRDICQRGTSLTIQCQVDSQVTMMFWYRQQPGQSLTLIATANQGSEATYESGFVIDKFPISRPNLTFSTLTVSNMSPEDSSIYLCSVGQGQSNYGYTFGSGTRLTVV.

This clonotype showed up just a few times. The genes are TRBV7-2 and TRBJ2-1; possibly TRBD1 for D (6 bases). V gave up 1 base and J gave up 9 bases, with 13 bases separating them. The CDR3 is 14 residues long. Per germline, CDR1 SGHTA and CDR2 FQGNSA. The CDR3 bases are TGTGCCAGCAGCTTAGGTCTCAGGGGCGGTGAGCAGTTCTTC. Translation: CASSLGLRGGEQFF. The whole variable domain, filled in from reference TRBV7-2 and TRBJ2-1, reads GAGVSQSPSNKVTEKGKDVELRCDPISGHTALYWYRQSLGQGLEFLIYFQGNSAPDKSGLPSDRFSAERTGGSVSTLTIQRTQQEDSAVYLCASSLGLRGGEQFFGPGTRLTVL.

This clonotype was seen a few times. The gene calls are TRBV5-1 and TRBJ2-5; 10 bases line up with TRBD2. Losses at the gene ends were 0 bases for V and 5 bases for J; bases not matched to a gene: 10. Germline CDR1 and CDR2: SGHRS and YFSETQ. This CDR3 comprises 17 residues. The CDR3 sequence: CASSLVGSGGSWETQYF. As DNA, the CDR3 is TGCGCCAGCAGCTTGGTTGGTAGCGGGGGGTCTTGGGAGACCCAGTACTTC.

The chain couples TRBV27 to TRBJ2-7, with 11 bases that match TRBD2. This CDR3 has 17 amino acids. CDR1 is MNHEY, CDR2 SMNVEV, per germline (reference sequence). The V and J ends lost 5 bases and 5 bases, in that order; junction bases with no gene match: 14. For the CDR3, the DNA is TGTGCCAGCAGTCCCTACCAACTAGCGGGAGAAACCCACGAGCAGTACTTC. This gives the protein CASSPYQLAGETHEQYF.

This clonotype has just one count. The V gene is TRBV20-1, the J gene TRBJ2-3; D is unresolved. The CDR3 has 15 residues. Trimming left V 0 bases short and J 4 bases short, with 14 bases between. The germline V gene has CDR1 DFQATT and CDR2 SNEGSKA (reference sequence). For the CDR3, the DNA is TGCAGTGCTAGAGATTCCAGGCTGGGCTCAGATACGCAGTATTTT. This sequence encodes CSARDSRLGSDTQYF.

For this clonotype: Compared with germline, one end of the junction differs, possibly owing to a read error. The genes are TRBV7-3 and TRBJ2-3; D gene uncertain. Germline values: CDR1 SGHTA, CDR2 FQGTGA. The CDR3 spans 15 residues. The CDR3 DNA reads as TGTGCCAGCAGCTTAACCGCCTCCATCACAGATACGCATTATTTT. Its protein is CASSLTASITDTHYF.

The CDR3 DNA sequence: TGTGCCAGCAGCTGGACTAGCGGGAGCGTTAATGAGCAGTTCTTC. Its protein is CASSWTSGSVNEQFF. V usage is TRBV11-1 and J usage is TRBJ2-1; 13 bases agree with TRBD2. Losses at the gene ends were 4 bases for V and 7 bases for J; bases not matched to a gene: 4. The germline V gene has CDR1 SGHAT and CDR2 FQDESV (reference sequence). The CDR3 sequence is 15 residues long. Complete variable domain (other parts from reference TRBV11-1 and TRBJ2-1): EAEVAQSPRYKITEKSQAVAFWCDPISGHATLYWYRQILGQGPELLVQFQDESVVDDSQLPKDRFSAERLKGVDSTLKIQPAELGDSAMYLCASSWTSGSVNEQFFGPGTRLTVL.

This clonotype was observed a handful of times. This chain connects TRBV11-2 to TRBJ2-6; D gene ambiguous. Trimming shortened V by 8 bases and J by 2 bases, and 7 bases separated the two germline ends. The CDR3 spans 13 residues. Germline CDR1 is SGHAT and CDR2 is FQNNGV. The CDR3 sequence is CASRLTGANVLTF. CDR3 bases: TGTGCCAGCCGTCTCACTGGGGCCAACGTCCTGACTTTC.

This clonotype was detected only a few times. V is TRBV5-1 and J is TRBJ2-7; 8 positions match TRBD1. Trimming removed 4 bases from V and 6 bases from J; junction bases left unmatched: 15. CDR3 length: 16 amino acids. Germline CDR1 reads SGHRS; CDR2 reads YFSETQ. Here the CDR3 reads CASSLPNDQGASEQYF. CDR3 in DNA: TGCGCCAGCAGCCTACCCAACGACCAGGGGGCCTCCGAGCAGTACTTC.

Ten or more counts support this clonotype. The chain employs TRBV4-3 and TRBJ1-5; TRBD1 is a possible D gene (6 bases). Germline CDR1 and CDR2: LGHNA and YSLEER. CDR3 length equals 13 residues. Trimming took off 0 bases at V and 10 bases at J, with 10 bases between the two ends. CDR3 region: CASSQDLGAPQHF. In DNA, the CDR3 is TGCGCCAGCAGCCAAGATTTGGGGGCACCCCAGCATTTT.

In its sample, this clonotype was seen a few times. The CDR3 DNA is TGCGCCAGCAGCCAAGACAGCGTCGATGAGCAGTTCTTC. Translating it yields CASSQDSVDEQFF. The chain combines TRBV4-3 with TRBJ2-1; D not resolved. V was pared by 0 bases and J by 8 bases, with 8 bases between. The CDR3 spans 13 residues. CDR1 and CDR2 (germline): LGHNA, YSLEER.

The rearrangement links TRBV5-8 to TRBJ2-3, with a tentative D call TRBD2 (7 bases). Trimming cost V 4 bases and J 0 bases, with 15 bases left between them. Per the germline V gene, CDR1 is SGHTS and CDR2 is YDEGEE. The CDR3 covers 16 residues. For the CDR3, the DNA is TGTGCCAGCAGCCAAGAAGGGGGGGTGAGCACAGATACGCAGTATTTT. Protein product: CASSQEGGVSTDTQYF.

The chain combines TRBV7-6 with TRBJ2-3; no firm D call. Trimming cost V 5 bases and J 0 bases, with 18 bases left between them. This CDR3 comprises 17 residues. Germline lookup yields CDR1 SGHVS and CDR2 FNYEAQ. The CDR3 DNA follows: TGTGCCAGCAGCCCTGGCTCGAGGCCCCCTAGCACAGATACGCAGTATTTT. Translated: CASSPGSRPPSTDTQYF.

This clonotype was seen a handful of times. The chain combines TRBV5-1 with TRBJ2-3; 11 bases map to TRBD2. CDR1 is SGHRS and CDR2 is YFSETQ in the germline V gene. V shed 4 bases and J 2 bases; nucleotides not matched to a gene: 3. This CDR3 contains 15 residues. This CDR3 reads CASSVSGRATDTQYF. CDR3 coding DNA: TGCGCCAGCAGCGTTAGCGGGAGGGCCACAGATACGCAGTATTTT.

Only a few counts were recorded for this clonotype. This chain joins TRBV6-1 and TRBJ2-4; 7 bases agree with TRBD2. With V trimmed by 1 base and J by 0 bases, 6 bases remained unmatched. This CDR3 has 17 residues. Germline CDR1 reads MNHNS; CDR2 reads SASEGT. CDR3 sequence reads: CASSEGRLAVAKNIQYF. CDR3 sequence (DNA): TGTGCCAGCAGTGAAGGAAGACTAGCCGTAGCCAAAAACATTCAGTACTTC.

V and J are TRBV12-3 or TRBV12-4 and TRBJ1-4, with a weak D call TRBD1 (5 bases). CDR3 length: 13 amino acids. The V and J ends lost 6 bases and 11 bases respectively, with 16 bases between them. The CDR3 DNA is TGTGCCAGCAGCCCCGAGGGACGGGGGAAACTGTTTTTT. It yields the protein CASSPEGRGKLFF.

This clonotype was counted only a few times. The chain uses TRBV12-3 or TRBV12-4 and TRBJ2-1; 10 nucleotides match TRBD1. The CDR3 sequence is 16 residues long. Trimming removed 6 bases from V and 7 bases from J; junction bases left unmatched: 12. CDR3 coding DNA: TGTGCCAGCAGCCGGGACAGGGGAAAATTTTGGAATGAGCAGTTCTTC. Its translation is CASSRDRGKFWNEQFF.

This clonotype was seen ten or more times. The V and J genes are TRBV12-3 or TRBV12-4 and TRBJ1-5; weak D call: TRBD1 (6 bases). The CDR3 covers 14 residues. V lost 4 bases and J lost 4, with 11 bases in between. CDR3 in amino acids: CASSSAGQNQPQHF. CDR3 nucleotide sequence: TGTGCCAGCAGTTCCGCCGGACAGAATCAGCCCCAGCATTTT.

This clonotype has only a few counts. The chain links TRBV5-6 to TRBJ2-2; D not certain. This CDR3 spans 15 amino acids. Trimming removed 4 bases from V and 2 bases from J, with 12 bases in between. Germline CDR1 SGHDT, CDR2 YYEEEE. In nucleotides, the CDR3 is TGTGCCAGCAGCGGCTTAACGGACAACACCGGGGAGCTGTTTTTT. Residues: CASSGLTDNTGELFF.

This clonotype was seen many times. DNA of the CDR3: TGTGCCAGCGGACAGGGTCGCACTGAGCAGTTCTTC. Residues: CASGQGRTEQFF. The chain combines TRBV12-3 or TRBV12-4 with TRBJ2-1, with 8 bases matching TRBD1. The V and J ends lost 8 bases and 9 bases, in that order; junction bases with no gene match: 6. The CDR3 totals 12 residues.

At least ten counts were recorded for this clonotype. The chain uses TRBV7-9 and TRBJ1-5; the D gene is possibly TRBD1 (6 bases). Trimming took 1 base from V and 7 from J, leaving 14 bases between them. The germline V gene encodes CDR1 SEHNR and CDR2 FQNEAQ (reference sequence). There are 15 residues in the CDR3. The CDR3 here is CASSLGTGTGQPQHF. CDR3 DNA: TGTGCCAGCAGCTTAGGAACAGGGACGGGACAGCCCCAGCATTTT.